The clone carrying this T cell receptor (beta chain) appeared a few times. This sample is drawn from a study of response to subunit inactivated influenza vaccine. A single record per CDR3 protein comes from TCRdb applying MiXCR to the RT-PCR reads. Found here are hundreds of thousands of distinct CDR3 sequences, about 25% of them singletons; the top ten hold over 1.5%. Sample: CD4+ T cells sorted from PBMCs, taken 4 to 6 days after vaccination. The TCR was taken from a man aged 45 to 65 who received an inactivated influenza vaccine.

The DNA of the CDR3 is TGCGCCAGCCGGGAGCGGGCAAACACAGATACGCAGTATTTT. This codes for CASRERANTDTQYF. The gene calls are TRBV10-2 and TRBJ2-3; a weak D match, TRBD2 (6 bases). V lost 8 bases and J 2 bases, leaving 14 bases between the germline ends. The length of the CDR3 is 14 residues. Germline V gene lookup returns CDR1 WSHSY and CDR2 SAAADI.